The 24 T cell receptor beta chains reported below all come from one sample, sequenced in a study of blood T cell repertoires in COVID-19. Assay used: immunoSEQ multiplex PCR; TCRdb lists only in-frame clones, some missing. The sample carries over 250,000 clones, around nine tenths recorded once. The sample taken for sequencing was peripheral blood. The receptor set was obtained from a man aged 40-49 years who had recovered from COVID-19.

This clone was recorded a few times. CDR3 nucleotides: TGTGCCAGCAGCTTCCCGAACAGGACCCCGGGTCGAGATACGCAGTATTTT. Protein sequence: CASSFPNRTPGRDTQYF. The gene calls are TRBV7-9 and TRBJ2-3, with D maybe TRBD1 (5 bases). Trimming pared 3 bases from V and 5 bases from J, leaving 21 bases between. This CDR3 spans 17 amino acids. The germline V gene encodes CDR1 SEHNR and CDR2 FQNEAQ (reference sequence).

The CDR3 DNA reads as TGTGCCAGCAGGGCTGGACAGGGGATGGGAAACACCATATATTTT. It is translated as CASRAGQGMGNTIYF. The rearrangement links TRBV11-2 to TRBJ1-3; 9 bases match TRBD1. The CDR3 consists of 15 residues. The V segment lost 6 bases and the J segment 4 bases; nucleotides outside the gene matches: 7. Germline CDR1 SGHAT, CDR2 FQNNGV.

V gene TRBV4-1 combines with J gene TRBJ2-7; a possible D gene is TRBD2 (6 bases). The V gene's germline CDR1 is MGHRA and CDR2 YSYEKL. The CDR3 sequence is 13 residues long. Trimming removed 4 bases at V and 4 bases at J, with 11 bases between. CDR3 in DNA: TGCGCCAGCAGCCCAGCCGGGGGTTACGAGCAGTACTTC. This sequence encodes CASSPAGGYEQYF.

This chain joins TRBV5-6 and TRBJ2-7; D gene ambiguous. The CDR3 is made up of 16 amino acids. CDR1 and CDR2 (germline): SGHDT, YYEEEE. V lost 0 bases to trimming and J lost 5 bases, with 18 bases between them. The DNA for the CDR3 is TGTGCCAGCAGCTTGGGACCTAACAGTTTCCCGGACGAGCAGTACTTC. It specifies CASSLGPNSFPDEQYF.

This clone was observed once. This rearrangement joins TRBV9 to TRBJ1-1, with a possible D match to TRBD1 (6 bases). Trimming left V 0 bases short and J 7 bases short, with 13 bases between. This CDR3 comprises 14 residues. Germline assignment: CDR1 SGDLS and CDR2 YYNGEE. CDR3 amino acids: CASSVGTATLEAFF. The CDR3 nucleotides are TGTGCCAGCAGCGTAGGGACAGCGACCCTTGAAGCTTTCTTT. Full variable domain (remainder filled in from reference TRBV9 and TRBJ1-1): DSGVTQTPKHLITATGQRVTLRCSPRSGDLSVYWYQQSLDQGLQFLIQYYNGEERAKGNILERFSAQQFPDLHSELNLSSLELGDSALYFCASSVGTATLEAFFGQGTRLTVV.

V usage is TRBV5-6 and J usage is TRBJ2-7; TRBD1 agrees at 11 bases. The CDR3 extends over 14 amino acids. J was trimmed by 4 bases and V by 4 bases; bases with no gene match: 4. Germline V lookup: CDR1 SGHDT, CDR2 YYEEEE. CDR3 DNA sequence: TGTGCCAGCAGCAAGGACAGGGGGCTATACGAGCAGTACTTC. Translating it yields CASSKDRGLYEQYF.

This clone has only a few counts. The chain links TRBV5-1 to TRBJ1-3; D uncertain. V lost 0 bases and J 0 bases, leaving 4 bases between the germline ends. This CDR3 is 14 amino acids long. CDR1 is SGHRS and CDR2 is YFSETQ in the germline V gene. CDR3 DNA: TGCGCCAGCAGCTTGGCGGGCTCTGGAAACACCATATATTTT. Translation: CASSLAGSGNTIYF.

The chain employs TRBV6-6 and TRBJ2-5, with 8 bases that match TRBD2. The CDR3 loop spans 14 amino acids. Germline values: CDR1 MNHNY, CDR2 SVGAGI (reference sequence). V was clipped by 7 bases and J by 5 bases; unmatched bases: 9. The CDR3 sequence is CASTPAGVVETQYF. For the CDR3, the DNA is TGTGCCAGCACTCCAGCGGGAGTAGTTGAGACCCAGTACTTC.

V is TRBV3-1 (or the pseudogene TRBV3-2) and J is TRBJ1-2; D gene ambiguous. The germline gives CDR1 LGHDT, CDR2 YNNKEL (reference sequence). V gave up 4 bases and J gave up 6 bases, with 18 bases separating them. The CDR3 covers 15 residues. The CDR3 bases are TGTGCCAGCAGCCCCACCCTAGAGGCGAGCAATGGCTACACCTTC. Translating it yields CASSPTLEASNGYTF.

This clone was picked up one time. The genes are TRBV7-2 and TRBJ2-3; the match to TRBD1 covers 7 bases. This CDR3 comprises 15 residues. Germline CDR1 SGHTA, CDR2 FQGNSA. The ends lost 5 bases at V and 3 bases at J; junction bases unmatched: 8. The CDR3 DNA reads TGTGCCAGCAGCCCTCCCAGACAGGGAACAGATACGCAGTATTTT. Translating it yields CASSPPRQGTDTQYF. The full variable domain, its missing parts supplied by reference TRBV7-2 and TRBJ2-3, is GAGVSQSPSNKVTEKGKDVELRCDPISGHTALYWYRQSLGQGLEFLIYFQGNSAPDKSGLPSDRFSAERTGGSVSTLTIQRTQQEDSAVYLCASSPPRQGTDTQYFGPGTRLTVL.

This chain uses TRBV15 with TRBJ1-1, with 9 nucleotides matching TRBD1. Germline CDR1 and CDR2: LNHNV and YYDKDF (reference sequence). The length of the CDR3 is 14 residues. J gave up 0 bases and V 5 bases, and 1 base lay outside the gene matches. This chain's CDR3 is CATSGDRVNTEAFF. CDR3 nucleotides: TGTGCCACCAGCGGGGACAGGGTGAACACTGAAGCTTTCTTT.

The chain combines TRBV7-2 with TRBJ2-7, with 10 bases aligning to TRBD2. Trimming at V came to 2 bases and at J to 13 bases, leaving 8 bases not matched to a gene. Germline CDR1 SGHTA, CDR2 FQGNSA. The CDR3 is made up of 13 amino acids. CDR3 nucleotides: TGTGCCAGCAGCTTAATGCCTAGCGGGGGCGCTTACTTC. Residues: CASSLMPSGGAYF. Using reference TRBV7-2 and TRBJ2-7 for the parts outside the CDR3, the full variable domain is GAGVSQSPSNKVTEKGKDVELRCDPISGHTALYWYRQSLGQGLEFLIYFQGNSAPDKSGLPSDRFSAERTGGSVSTLTIQRTQQEDSAVYLCASSLMPSGGAYFGPGTRLTVT.

This chain connects TRBV7-6 to TRBJ2-5, with a weak D call TRBD2 (6 bases). V dropped 5 bases and J dropped 1 base, with 14 bases sitting between them. This CDR3 is 15 amino acids long. CDR1 is SGHVS, CDR2 FNYEAQ, per germline. As DNA, the CDR3 is TGTGCCAGCAGCCAGGAGCGGACTACCCAAGAGACCCAGTACTTC. Protein product: CASSQERTTQETQYF.

The V and J genes are TRBV29-1 and TRBJ2-3; D unresolved. The CDR3 is made up of 13 amino acids. The germline V gene encodes CDR1 SQVTM and CDR2 ANQGSEA. V lost 2 bases and J lost 4, with 10 bases in between. The CDR3 reads CSVEIPPADTQYF. The CDR3 DNA reads as TGCAGCGTTGAAATTCCCCCTGCAGATACGCAGTATTTT.

This clone was detected once. The genes are TRBV6-2 or TRBV6-3 and TRBJ1-1; a weak D match, TRBD1 (6 bases). V dropped 2 bases and J dropped 3 bases, with 19 bases sitting between them. This CDR3 has 17 residues. Germline CDR1 and CDR2: MNHEY and SVGEGT. The CDR3 is CASSYVTGSSVDTEAFF. In DNA, the CDR3 is TGTGCCAGCAGTTACGTTACAGGGTCGTCAGTAGACACTGAAGCTTTCTTT.

V usage is TRBV6-5 and J usage is TRBJ1-3, with a tentative D call TRBD1 (5 bases). With 5 bases removed from V and 3 bases from J, the gap between germline ends came to 11 bases. The CDR3 sequence is 14 residues long. Germline values: CDR1 MNHEY, CDR2 SVGAGI. CDR3 coding DNA: TGTGCCAGCAGTCCCCCCGGGGGTGGAAACACCATATATTTT. This translates into CASSPPGGGNTIYF.

This clone was recorded only once. V and J are TRBV4-1 and TRBJ2-7; no reliable D call. Germline V gene data show CDR1 as MGHRA and CDR2 as YSYEKL. The V end lost 0 bases, the J end lost 5 bases, and 14 bases lay between the germline ends. The length of the CDR3 is 15 residues. CDR3: CASSQDFRRGDEQYF. CDR3 coding DNA: TGCGCCAGCAGCCAAGATTTTCGGCGCGGAGACGAGCAGTACTTC.

Regarding this clone: Germline and junction disagree at one end, which may indicate a read error. At the DNA level, this CDR3 is encoded by other sequences in the same sample as well. J is TRBJ2-7 and V is TRBV5-1, with 10 bases that match TRBD2. Germline assignment: CDR1 SGHRS and CDR2 YFSETQ. CDR3 size: 14 residues. The CDR3 sequence is CASSSSGSSYEQYF. The CDR3 nucleotides read TGCGCCAGCAGCTCTAGCGGGAGCTCCTATGAGCAGTACTTC.

This chain uses TRBV19 with TRBJ1-1; 9 positions match TRBD1. The CDR3 contains 14 residues. Germline V gene sequence: CDR1 LNHDA, CDR2 SQIVND (reference sequence). The J segment lost 1 base and the V segment lost 9 bases, leaving 6 bases of the junction unmatched. The CDR3 protein is CASRDRVSNTEAFF. The DNA of the CDR3 is TGTGCCAGCCGGGACAGGGTCTCGAACACTGAAGCTTTCTTT.

The chain joins TRBV5-1 to TRBJ1-2, with D perhaps matching TRBD1 (6 bases). Germline V gene data show CDR1 as SGHRS and CDR2 as YFSETQ. This CDR3 has 14 residues. V lost 1 base and J 2 bases, leaving 9 bases between the germline ends. CDR3: CASSLQQGNYGYTF. In DNA form, the CDR3 reads TGCGCCAGCAGCTTGCAACAGGGCAACTATGGCTACACCTTC.

V usage is TRBV9 and J usage is TRBJ2-3, with 10 nucleotides matching TRBD1. The germline gives CDR1 SGDLS, CDR2 YYNGEE. The CDR3 loop spans 15 amino acids. Unmatched junction bases numbered 8, after V lost 2 bases and J lost 8 bases. CDR3: CASSVRDRGAGTQYF. CDR3 nucleotide sequence: TGTGCCAGCAGCGTTAGGGACAGGGGCGCGGGTACGCAGTATTTT. Full variable domain (outside the CDR3, taken from reference TRBV9 and TRBJ2-3): DSGVTQTPKHLITATGQRVTLRCSPRSGDLSVYWYQQSLDQGLQFLIQYYNGEERAKGNILERFSAQQFPDLHSELNLSSLELGDSALYFCASSVRDRGAGTQYFGPGTRLTVL.

The chain couples TRBV5-1 to TRBJ2-3, with 7 bases aligning to TRBD1. The J segment lost 2 bases and the V segment lost 0 bases, leaving 6 bases of the junction unmatched. In germline, CDR1 is SGHRS, CDR2 YFSETQ. The CDR3 is made up of 16 amino acids. This chain's CDR3 is CASSLEGTANTDTQYF. In DNA form, the CDR3 reads TGCGCCAGCAGCTTGGAAGGGACAGCCAACACAGATACGCAGTATTTT.

The V gene is TRBV7-2, the J gene TRBJ2-1, with 11 bases matching TRBD1. The V segment lost 4 bases and the J segment 7 bases; nucleotides outside the gene matches: 9. The germline CDR1 and CDR2 sequences are SGHTA and FQGNSA. The CDR3 contains 16 residues. CDR3 DNA: TGTGCCAGCAGCTGGCGCGGGACAGGGGGGCGGAATGAGCAGTTCTTC. It specifies CASSWRGTGGRNEQFF.

V usage is TRBV18 and J usage is TRBJ2-5, with TRBD1 matching over 8 bases. V lost 6 bases to trimming and J lost 4 bases; unmatched junction nucleotides: 7. The length of the CDR3 is 14 residues. Looked up from germline, CDR1 is KGHSH and CDR2 is LQKENI. In nucleotides, the CDR3 is TGTGCCAGCTCCCGCGACAGGGGTCGAGAGACCCAGTACTTC. Residues: CASSRDRGRETQYF.